This paragraph covers one TCR beta chain sequence. Antigen: not known. The protocol was immunoSEQ multiplex PCR, while the TCRdb copy is restricted to in-frame clones and leaves out a portion. Here the sample spans about 41,000 clones, about 88% being singletons. This sample stems from a study of PD-1 blockade in classical Hodgkin lymphoma. Study results and caveats: It was among complete responders that baseline diversity resembled that of newly diagnosed patients.

This CDR3 has 13 residues. Losses at the gene ends were 4 bases for V and 10 bases for J; bases not matched to a gene: 9. Germline V CDR1 and CDR2: MDHEN, SYDVKM. Each and every patient relapsed after autologous stem cell transplantation, and patients got differing brentuximab vedotin exposure. The receptor was isolated from a human donor with classical Hodgkin lymphoma. The chain recombines TRBV28 with TRBJ1-1, with 7 bases fitting TRBD1. The material sequenced was peripheral blood mononuclear cells (PBMCs), taken before the second cycle of nivolumab. The CDR3 here is CASSSTGVWRAFF. DNA of the CDR3: TGTGCCAGCAGTTCCACAGGGGTTTGGAGAGCTTTCTTT.